These T cell receptor beta chains were read from a single sample in a study of vaccination and CD4 T cells after COVID-19. What these receptors recognize is not known. MiXCR, applied by TCRdb to the PCR reads, yields one record per CDR3 protein. The profile covers some 11,000 distinct CDR3 sequences, with less than 40% appearing a single time and roughly a fifth taken by the ten largest. Material for sequencing was CD4+ T cells from blood, cultured in vitro. These receptors all stem from a human donor in good health. The CDR3 runs from the conserved cysteine through the conserved F or W. The D gene is left open where the match is weak. Only some rows state a clone size, as once, few, many or a class for expanded clones.

J | size | D | V | CDR3 | DNA
TRBJ1-1 | few | NA | TRBV24-1 | CATRGRGGANTEAFF | TGTGCCACCAGGGGGAGGGGTGGAGCAAACACTGAAGCTTTCTTT
TRBJ2-7 | NA | NA | TRBV7-7 | CASSLGTQGEQYF | TGTGCTAGCAGCTTAGGGACACAAGGCGAGCAGTACTTC
TRBJ2-1 | NA | TRBD1 | TRBV27 | CASSPTGGRYNEQFF | TGTGCCAGCAGTCCGACAGGGGGCCGGTACAATGAGCAGTTCTTC
TRBJ2-5 | NA | TRBD2 | TRBV7-6 | CASSLVPHGGETQYF | TGTGCCAGCAGCTTAGTACCACACGGGGGGGAGACCCAGTACTTC
TRBJ1-5 | few | NA | TRBV5-8 | CASSLGVHSNQPQHF | TGTGCCAGCAGCTTAGGGGTCCATAGCAATCAGCCCCAGCATTTT
TRBJ2-1 | NA | NA | TRBV20-1 | CSASRSSYNEQFF | TGCAGTGCTAGTCGGAGCTCCTACAATGAGCAGTTCTTC
TRBJ2-3 | NA | NA | TRBV20-1 | CSASMGSRTDTQYF | TGCAGTGCTAGCATGGGGAGTCGCACAGATACGCAGTATTTT
TRBJ1-3 | NA | NA | TRBV11-1 | CASSLGLLSGNTIYF | TGTGCCAGCAGCTTAGGGCTGCTCTCTGGAAACACCATATATTTT
TRBJ1-5 | NA | NA | TRBV6-5 | CASSYGGGNQPQHF | TGTGCCAGCAGTTACGGAGGTGGCAATCAGCCCCAGCATTTT
TRBJ1-5 | NA | TRBD1 | TRBV28 | CASSLGTGGTYSNQPQHF | TGTGCCAGCAGTTTAGGGACAGGGGGTACTTATAGCAATCAGCCCCAGCATTTT
TRBJ2-3 | NA | TRBD2 | TRBV20-1 | CSASSGTSGMGSTDTQYF | TGCAGTGCTAGTTCCGGGACTAGCGGGATGGGTAGCACAGATACGCAGTATTTT
TRBJ1-2 | NA | NA | TRBV28 | CASSLFNYGYTF | TGTGCCAGCAGTTTATTCAACTATGGCTACACCTTC
TRBJ2-5 | NA | TRBD1 | TRBV24-1 | CATSDLRQGVETQYF | TGTGCCACCAGTGATTTGAGACAGGGGGTAGAGACCCAGTACTTC
TRBJ2-6 | medium-sized | NA | TRBV6-4 | CASSVGGSAGANVLTF | TGTGCCAGCAGTGTTGGGGGTAGCGCTGGGGCCAACGTCCTGACTTTC
TRBJ1-1 | NA | NA | TRBV19 | CASSGTRDGRLNEAFF | TGTGCCAGTAGTGGAACTCGGGACGGACGACTAAATGAAGCTTTCTTT
TRBJ1-2 | few | NA | TRBV6-1 | CASSEDRVEGYTF | TGTGCCAGCAGTGAAGACAGGGTTGAAGGCTACACCTTC
TRBJ1-2 | few | NA | TRBV24-1 | CATPGVGYGYTF | TGTGCCACCCCCGGGGTGGGGTATGGCTACACCTTC
TRBJ1-1 | NA | NA | TRBV5-1 | CASATPGKSTEAFF | TGCGCCAGCGCCACTCCAGGGAAGAGCACTGAAGCTTTCTTT
TRBJ2-1 | NA | NA | TRBV27 | CASSFGALGEQFF | TGTGCCAGCAGTTTTGGGGCTCTAGGTGAGCAGTTCTTC
TRBJ1-5 | NA | NA | TRBV28 | CASGGNSNQPQHF | TGTGCCAGCGGCGGTAACAGCAATCAGCCCCAGCATTTT
TRBJ2-7 | NA | TRBD2 | TRBV6-1 | CASSEKLAGVGEQYF | TGTGCCAGCTCGGAAAAGCTAGCGGGAGTGGGGGAGCAGTACTTC
TRBJ2-1 | NA | TRBD2 | TRBV7-2 | CASSQVVGRSSGRLSEQFF | TGTGCCAGCAGCCAGGTCGTGGGTAGGTCTAGCGGGAGGTTGAGTGAGCAGTTCTTC
TRBJ2-5 | few | TRBD2 | TRBV20-1 | CSAHSGRAWETQYF | TGCAGTGCTCATAGCGGGAGGGCCTGGGAGACCCAGTACTTC
TRBJ1-2 | few | NA | TRBV20-1 | CSAFQGFDGYTF | TGCAGTGCCTTCCAGGGATTCGATGGCTACACCTTC
TRBJ1-3 | NA | NA | TRBV7-2 | CASSLARAENTIYF | TGTGCCAGCAGCTTAGCCAGGGCAGAAAACACCATATATTTT
TRBJ2-3 | NA | TRBD2 | TRBV7-2 | CASSSSGTPDTQYF | TGTGCCAGCAGTTCGAGCGGGACCCCAGATACGCAGTATTTT
TRBJ2-3 | NA | TRBD2 | TRBV19 | CASSLTPLAGTDTQYF | TGTGCCAGTAGTCTAACTCCCCTAGCGGGCACAGATACGCAGTATTTT
TRBJ2-7 | NA | TRBD1 | TRBV7-3 | CASSNWDRTREQQYF | TGTGCCAGCAGCAACTGGGACAGGACGAGGGAGCAGCAGTACTTC
TRBJ1-2 | few | NA | TRBV18 | CASSPLEGLAYGYTF | TGTGCCAGCTCACCACTAGAGGGGCTGGCCTATGGCTACACCTTC
TRBJ1-6 | medium-sized | NA | TRBV28 | CAVGSSYNSPLHF | TGTGCCGTAGGCTCGTCGTATAATTCACCCCTCCACTTT
TRBJ2-7 | NA | NA | TRBV15 | CATSRDRFSYEQYF | TGTGCCACCAGCAGAGATAGGTTCTCCTACGAGCAGTACTTC
TRBJ2-2 | NA | NA | TRBV28 | CASSSQGGGKTGELFF | TGTGCCAGCAGTTCCCAGGGAGGGGGCAAAACCGGGGAGCTGTTTTTT
TRBJ1-1 | medium-sized | NA | TRBV11-2 | CASSLDPNTEAFF | TGTGCCAGCAGCTTAGACCCGAACACTGAAGCTTTCTTT
TRBJ1-2 | few | NA | TRBV6-1 | CASSPRKGWGYTF | TGTGCCAGCAGCCCACGAAAGGGCTGGGGCTACACCTTC
TRBJ1-6 | NA | NA | TRBV27 | CASSFGRNSPLHF | TGTGCCAGCAGTTTCGGCAGGAATTCACCCCTCCACTTT
TRBJ2-3 | NA | TRBD1 | TRBV28 | CASRGGQASTDTQYF | TGTGCCAGCAGAGGGGGACAGGCTAGCACAGATACGCAGTATTTT
TRBJ1-5 | NA | NA | TRBV6-1 | CASSEGTPYQPQHF | TGTGCCAGCAGTGAAGGGACTCCGTATCAGCCCCAGCATTTT
TRBJ2-7 | few | TRBD1 | TRBV19 | CASSVTGGQTYEQYF | TGTGCCAGTAGTGTCACAGGGGGCCAAACCTACGAGCAGTACTTC
TRBJ2-3 | large | NA | TRBV7-6 | CASRGGFGTDTQYF | TGTGCCAGCAGAGGGGGGTTCGGCACAGATACGCAGTATTTT
TRBJ2-3 | NA | NA | TRBV20-1 | CSARDGSYTQYF | TGCAGTGCTAGAGATGGCAGCTATACGCAGTATTTT
TRBJ2-1 | NA | TRBD2 | TRBV10-3 | CATRTSGNDNEQFF | TGTGCCACCCGGACTAGCGGGAATGACAATGAGCAGTTCTTC
TRBJ1-1 | NA | NA | TRBV19 | CASSIETANTEAFF | TGTGCCAGTAGTATAGAGACAGCGAACACTGAAGCTTTCTTT
TRBJ1-5 | few | NA | TRBV10-3 | CAISAMSGNQPQHF | TGTGCCATCAGTGCGATGTCAGGGAATCAGCCCCAGCATTTT
TRBJ1-1 | NA | TRBD1 | TRBV28 | CASRGDRGTEAFF | TGTGCCAGCAGGGGGGACAGGGGCACTGAAGCTTTCTTT
TRBJ1-2 | once | NA | TRBV19 | CASSEVREYGYTF | TGTGCCAGTAGTGAGGTCAGAGAGTATGGCTACACCTTC
TRBJ1-5 | few | TRBD1 | TRBV10-3 | CAISESTGGDRSFNQPQHF | TGTGCCATCAGTGAGTCGACGGGGGGGGACAGGTCATTCAATCAGCCCCAGCATTTT
TRBJ1-1 | few | NA | TRBV5-4 | CASSLGIDSQTEAFF | TGTGCCAGCAGCTTGGGTATCGACTCTCAAACTGAAGCTTTCTTT
TRBJ2-2 | NA | TRBD2 | TRBV20-1 | CSAVGLAGTGELFF | TGCAGTGCCGTCGGACTAGCGGGCACCGGGGAGCTGTTTTTT
TRBJ2-1 | NA | NA | TRBV11-1 | CASSTLRGANYNEQFF | TGTGCCAGCAGCACCCTGCGTGGAGCAAACTACAATGAGCAGTTCTTC
TRBJ1-1 | NA | NA | TRBV18 | CASSPPGGETEAFF | TGTGCCAGCTCACCACCGGGCGGGGAGACTGAAGCTTTCTTT
TRBJ2-7 | few | NA | TRBV6-5 | CASSSTSNYEQYF | TGTGCCAGCAGTTCAACTAGCAACTACGAGCAGTACTTC
TRBJ2-5 | few | TRBD1 | TRBV10-3 | CAISESRDRGSKTQYF | TGTGCCATCAGTGAGTCGAGGGACAGGGGAAGCAAGACCCAGTACTTC
TRBJ1-5 | few | NA | TRBV20-1 | CSAHRDGNQPQHF | TGCAGTGCTCACCGGGACGGCAATCAGCCCCAGCATTTT
TRBJ2-7 | NA | TRBD2 | TRBV20-1 | CSALLAPEQYF | TGCAGTGCTTTACTAGCGCCCGAGCAGTACTTC